This is a list of T cell receptor beta chains from one sample in a study of cytotoxic CD8 clonotypes in ibrutinib-treated CLL. Data came from immunoSEQ multiplex PCR; TCRdb stores just in-frame clones and leaves some out. The sample lists some 200,000 clones, roughly three quarters occurring once. The specimen comprised PBMCs, sampled after 12 months of ibrutinib treatment. These receptors all come from a human donor with chronic lymphocytic leukemia. CDR3s include the opening cysteine and the closing phenylalanine or tryptophan. A D gene is named only where the DNA matches it firmly. Clone size is shown for a subset of rows, as once, few, many or a class of expanded clone.

D gene: .
J gene: TRBJ2-7
V gene: TRBV30
clone size: .
CDR3 protein: CAWSVLVKGNYEQYF
CDR3 DNA: TGTGCCTGGAGTGTACTTGTAAAGGGAAACTACGAGCAGTACTTC

D gene: TRBD2
J gene: TRBJ2-3
V gene: TRBV30
clone size: .
CDR3 protein: CAFWTSGRALGTDTQYF
CDR3 DNA: TGTGCCTTCTGGACTAGCGGGAGGGCCCTCGGTACAGATACGCAGTATTTT

D gene: .
J gene: TRBJ1-5
V gene: TRBV4-1
clone size: .
CDR3 protein: CASSQDPLRQPQHF
CDR3 DNA: TGCGCCAGCAGCCAAGATCCTCTTAGGCAGCCCCAGCATTTT

D gene: .
J gene: TRBJ2-4
V gene: TRBV27
clone size: .
CDR3 protein: CASPVLRSSNDKNIQYF
CDR3 DNA: TGTGCCAGCCCTGTCCTCAGGTCCTCCAACGACAAAAACATTCAGTACTTC

D gene: .
J gene: TRBJ1-5
V gene: TRBV6-6
clone size: .
CDR3 protein: CASTQGTNQPQHF
CDR3 DNA: TGTGCCAGCACCCAGGGGACTAATCAGCCCCAGCATTTT

D gene: .
J gene: TRBJ1-2
V gene: TRBV6-5
clone size: .
CDR3 protein: CASSYWQGSNYGYTF
CDR3 DNA: TGTGCCAGCAGTTACTGGCAGGGGTCTAACTATGGCTACACCTTC

D gene: .
J gene: TRBJ1-1
V gene: TRBV18
clone size: .
CDR3 protein: CASSLSFGGADRNTEAFF
CDR3 DNA: TGTGCCAGCTCACTTTCTTTCGGCGGGGCCGACAGGAACACTGAAGCTTTCTTT

D gene: .
J gene: TRBJ2-7
V gene: TRBV5-1
clone size: .
CDR3 protein: CASSLVGGTGSYEQYF
CDR3 DNA: TGCGCCAGCAGCTTGGTCGGAGGGACGGGGTCCTACGAGCAGTACTTC

D gene: TRBD1
J gene: TRBJ1-1
V gene: TRBV6-6
clone size: .
CDR3 protein: CASSSEDRGTEAFF
CDR3 DNA: TGTGCCAGCAGTTCCGAGGACAGGGGCACTGAAGCTTTCTTT

D gene: .
J gene: TRBJ1-2
V gene: TRBV15
clone size: .
CDR3 protein: CATSRDTRNYGYTF
CDR3 DNA: TGTGCCACCAGCAGAGATACCAGGAACTATGGCTACACCTTC

D gene: TRBD2
J gene: TRBJ2-5
V gene: TRBV30
clone size: .
CDR3 protein: CAWRASGAQETQYF
CDR3 DNA: TGTGCCTGGCGGGCTAGCGGGGCCCAAGAGACCCAGTACTTC

D gene: .
J gene: TRBJ2-1
V gene: TRBV10-1
clone size: .
CDR3 protein: CASMNLGYEQFF
CDR3 DNA: TGCGCCAGCATGAACCTAGGCTATGAGCAGTTCTTC

D gene: TRBD1
J gene: TRBJ2-7
V gene: TRBV28
clone size: .
CDR3 protein: CASNGPRQGAREQYF
CDR3 DNA: TGTGCCAGCAACGGACCCCGTCAGGGGGCTAGGGAGCAGTACTTC

D gene: .
J gene: TRBJ2-7
V gene: TRBV11-3
clone size: .
CDR3 protein: CASSRNGGYEQYF
CDR3 DNA: TGTGCCAGCAGCCGGAATGGAGGCTACGAGCAGTACTTC

D gene: .
J gene: TRBJ1-5
V gene: TRBV30
clone size: .
CDR3 protein: CAWSVGSGMMPQHF
CDR3 DNA: TGTGCCTGGAGTGTAGGTTCAGGGATGATGCCCCAGCATTTT

D gene: .
J gene: TRBJ2-3
V gene: TRBV6-4
clone size: .
CDR3 protein: CASSPSVKDTQYF
CDR3 DNA: TGTGCCAGCAGTCCTAGCGTAAAAGATACGCAGTATTTT

D gene: .
J gene: TRBJ2-7
V gene: TRBV4-3
clone size: .
CDR3 protein: CASSQVWGKNHYEQYF
CDR3 DNA: TGCGCCAGCAGCCAAGTTTGGGGGAAGAACCACTACGAGCAGTACTTC

D gene: .
J gene: TRBJ1-1
V gene: TRBV5-1
clone size: .
CDR3 protein: CASSLSGETEAFF
CDR3 DNA: TGCGCCAGCAGCTTGTCGGGGGAAACTGAAGCTTTCTTT

D gene: TRBD1
J gene: TRBJ1-1
V gene: TRBV30
clone size: few
CDR3 protein: CAFLRDRPREAFF
CDR3 DNA: TGTGCCTTTTTACGGGACAGGCCAAGGGAAGCTTTCTTT

D gene: .
J gene: TRBJ1-5
V gene: TRBV7-9
clone size: few
CDR3 protein: CASSLAGDQPQHF
CDR3 DNA: TGTGCCAGCAGCTTGGCAGGTGATCAGCCCCAGCATTTT

D gene: .
J gene: TRBJ1-3
V gene: TRBV5-1
clone size: .
CDR3 protein: CASSLSVGSAGNTIYF
CDR3 DNA: TGCGCCAGCAGCTTGTCAGTCGGGAGTGCTGGAAACACCATATATTTT

D gene: .
J gene: TRBJ1-1
V gene: TRBV5-1
clone size: .
CDR3 protein: CASSLDLLGTEAFF
CDR3 DNA: TGCGCCAGCAGCTTGGACCTTCTAGGGACTGAAGCTTTCTTT

D gene: TRBD1
J gene: TRBJ2-7
V gene: TRBV6-1
clone size: .
CDR3 protein: CASSETGDEQYF
CDR3 DNA: TGTGCCAGCAGCGAAACAGGGGACGAGCAGTACTTC